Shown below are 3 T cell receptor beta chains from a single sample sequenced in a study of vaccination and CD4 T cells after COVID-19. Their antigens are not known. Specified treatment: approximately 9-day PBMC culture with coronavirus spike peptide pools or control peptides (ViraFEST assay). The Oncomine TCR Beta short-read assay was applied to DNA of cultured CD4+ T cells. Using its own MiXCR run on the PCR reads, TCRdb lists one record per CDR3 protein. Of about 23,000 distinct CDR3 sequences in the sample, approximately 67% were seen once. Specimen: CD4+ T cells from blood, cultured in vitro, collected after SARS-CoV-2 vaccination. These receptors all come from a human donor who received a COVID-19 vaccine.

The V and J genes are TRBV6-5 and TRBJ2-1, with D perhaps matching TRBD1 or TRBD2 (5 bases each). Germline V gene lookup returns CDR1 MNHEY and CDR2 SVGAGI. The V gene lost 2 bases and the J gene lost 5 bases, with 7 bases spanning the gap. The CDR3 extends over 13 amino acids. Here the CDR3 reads CASSYRGHNEQFF. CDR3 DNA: TGTGCCAGCAGTTACAGGGGACACAATGAGCAGTTCTTC.

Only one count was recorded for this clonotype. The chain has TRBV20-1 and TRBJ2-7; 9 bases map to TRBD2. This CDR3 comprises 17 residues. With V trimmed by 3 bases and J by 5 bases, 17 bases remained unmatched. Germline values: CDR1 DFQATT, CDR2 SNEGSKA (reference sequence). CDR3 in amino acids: CSASPQSGGLLGNEQYF. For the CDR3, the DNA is TGCAGTGCTAGTCCTCAAAGCGGGGGGCTATTGGGTAACGAGCAGTACTTC.

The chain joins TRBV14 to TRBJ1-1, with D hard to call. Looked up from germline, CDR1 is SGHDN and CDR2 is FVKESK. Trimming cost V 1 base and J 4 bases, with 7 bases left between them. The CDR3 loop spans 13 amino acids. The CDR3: CASSQARTTEAFF. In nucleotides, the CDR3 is TGTGCCAGCAGCCAAGCCCGGACCACTGAAGCTTTCTTT. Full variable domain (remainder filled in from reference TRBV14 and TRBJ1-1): EAGVTQFPSHSVIEKGQTVTLRCDPISGHDNLYWYRRVMGKEIKFLLHFVKESKQDESGMPNNRFLAERTGGTYSTLKVQPAELEDSGVYFCASSQARTTEAFFGQGTRLTVV.